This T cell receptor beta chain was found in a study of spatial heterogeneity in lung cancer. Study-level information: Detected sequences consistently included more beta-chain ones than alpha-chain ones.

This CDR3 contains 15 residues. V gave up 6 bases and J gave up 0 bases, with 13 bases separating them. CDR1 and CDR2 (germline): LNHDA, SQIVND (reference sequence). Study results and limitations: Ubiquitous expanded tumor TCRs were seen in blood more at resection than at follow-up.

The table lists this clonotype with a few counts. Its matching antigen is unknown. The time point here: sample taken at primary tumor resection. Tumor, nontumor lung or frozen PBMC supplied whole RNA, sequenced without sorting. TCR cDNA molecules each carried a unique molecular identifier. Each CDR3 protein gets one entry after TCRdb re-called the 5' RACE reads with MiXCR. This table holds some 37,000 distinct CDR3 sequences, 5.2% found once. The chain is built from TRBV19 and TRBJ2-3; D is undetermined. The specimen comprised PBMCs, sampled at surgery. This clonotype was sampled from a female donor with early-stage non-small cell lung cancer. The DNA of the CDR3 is TGTGCCAGTAGCCCCAGGCGGCAGAGCACAGATACGCAGTATTTT. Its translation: CASSPRRQSTDTQYF.